The 18 T cell receptor beta chains given below trace back to one sample, sequenced in a study of T cells in localized non-small cell lung cancer (dated by TCRdb to the early 2020s). The receptor library was made with the immunoSEQ multiplex PCR assay. The table comes from immuneACCESS by way of TCRdb, which keeps in-frame sequences with V and J called. Part of the clones is missing from these tables; in studies checked, under half for an unresolved V gene and the rest for unknown reasons. The sample table holds 23,000 or so clones, of which 89% were seen once. The top ten constitute 22% of the sample. The sequenced sample was peripheral blood, obtained before any cancer treatment. The source of these receptors is a man between 40 and 69 years old with stage I squamous cell lung carcinoma.

The rearrangement uses TRBV4-1 and TRBJ2-7, with D possibly being TRBD1 or TRBD2 (5 bases each). The CDR3 loop spans 16 amino acids. Trimming took off 5 bases at V and 4 bases at J, with 21 bases between the two ends. Germline V CDR1 and CDR2: MGHRA, YSYEKL. The CDR3 DNA is TGCGCCAGCAGCTCCCGGGACCGCGCTTCCCTTTACGAGCAGTACTTC. This sequence encodes CASSSRDRASLYEQYF.

This chain links TRBV27 with TRBJ1-1, with 8 bases matching TRBD1. The CDR3 runs to 13 residues. The V segment lost 6 bases and the J segment 3 bases; nucleotides outside the gene matches: 3. Looked up from germline, CDR1 is MNHEY and CDR2 is SMNVEV (reference sequence). The CDR3 is CASRSTGDTEAFF. In DNA, the CDR3 is TGTGCCAGCAGATCGACAGGGGACACTGAAGCTTTCTTT.

The V call is TRBV30, the J call TRBJ2-2, with D possibly TRBD1 on 5 matching bases. V was clipped by 0 bases and J by 14 bases, with 10 bases between them. Germline V gene lookup returns CDR1 GTSNPN and CDR2 SVGIG (reference sequence). This CDR3 spans 11 amino acids. The CDR3 coding sequence is TGTGCCTGGAGTGTAAGGGGATACCTGTTTTTT. Its protein is CAWSVRGYLFF.

J is TRBJ2-6 and V is TRBV4-3; D is uncertain. V gave up 0 bases and J gave up 3 bases, with 6 bases separating them. Per germline, CDR1 LGHNA and CDR2 YSLEER. The CDR3 contains 15 residues. CDR3 loop: CASSQDRFGANVLTF. The CDR3 DNA is TGCGCCAGCAGCCAAGACCGGTTTGGGGCCAACGTCCTGACTTTC.

The gene calls are TRBV18 and TRBJ1-1; TRBD1 might be the D (5 bases). Per germline, CDR1 KGHSH and CDR2 LQKENI. Trimming took 6 bases from V and 4 from J, leaving 18 bases between them. The CDR3 covers 15 residues. CDR3 region: CASSQEGRGGTEAFF. In DNA form, the CDR3 reads TGTGCCAGCTCTCAAGAGGGCCGGGGGGGCACTGAAGCTTTCTTT.

This clone was recorded only once. This chain connects TRBV6-1 to TRBJ2-1, with 7 positions matching TRBD1. Per germline, CDR1 MNHNS and CDR2 SASEGT. The CDR3 sequence is 13 residues long. J gave up 16 bases and V 0 bases, and 9 bases lay outside the gene matches. The CDR3, as DNA: TGTGCCAGCAGTGAAGCAATGGACAGGCAAGGCTTCTTC. This gives the protein CASSEAMDRQGFF.

The rearrangement joins TRBV7-2 to TRBJ1-2; D remains ambiguous. V gave up 1 base and J gave up 2 bases, with 8 bases separating them. Looked up from germline, CDR1 is SGHTA and CDR2 is FQGNSA. This CDR3 comprises 14 residues. The CDR3 loop reads CASSLGPSNYGYTF. The CDR3 nucleotides are TGTGCCAGCAGCTTAGGACCGAGCAACTATGGCTACACCTTC. The variable domain in full, completed from reference TRBV7-2 and TRBJ1-2, reads GAGVSQSPSNKVTEKGKDVELRCDPISGHTALYWYRQSLGQGLEFLIYFQGNSAPDKSGLPSDRFSAERTGGSVSTLTIQRTQQEDSAVYLCASSLGPSNYGYTFGSGTRLTVV.

The chain uses TRBV19 and TRBJ1-5; D unresolved. The germline V and J ends were trimmed by 0 bases and 5 bases, with 20 bases remaining between them. Germline CDR1 and CDR2: LNHDA and SQIVND (reference sequence). The CDR3 sequence is 18 residues long. The CDR3 protein is CASSIDPQRTIRDQPQHF. CDR3 in DNA: TGTGCCAGTAGTATAGACCCTCAGCGGACGATAAGGGATCAGCCCCAGCATTTT. Together with reference TRBV19 and TRBJ1-5, the CDR3 gives the full variable domain: DGGITQSPKYLFRKEGQNVTLSCEQNLNHDAMYWYRQDPGQGLRLIYYSQIVNDFQKGDIAEGYSVSREKKESFPLTVTSAQKNPTAFYLCASSIDPQRTIRDQPQHFGDGTRLSIL.

Regarding this clone: Mismatch with germline at one junction end may stem from a read error. The V gene is TRBV6-5, the J gene TRBJ1-6, with 8 bases that match TRBD1. The CDR3 runs to 13 residues. Germline lookup yields CDR1 MNHEY and CDR2 SVGAGI. CDR3 residues: CASSTYQGARVLF. For the CDR3, the DNA is TGTGCCAGCAGTACGTATCAGGGGGCGCGGGTCCTCTTT.

This chain joins TRBV29-1 and TRBJ1-2; D is unresolved. Looked up from germline, CDR1 is SQVTM and CDR2 is ANQGSEA. There are 12 residues in the CDR3. V was clipped by 4 bases and J by 6 bases, with 12 bases between them. In nucleotides, the CDR3 is TGCAGCGTTGGGACGGTGGGAGATGGCTACACCTTC. It is translated as CSVGTVGDGYTF.

This clone was counted between two and nine times. The chain combines TRBV7-9 with TRBJ1-2; possibly TRBD1 for D (5 bases). Germline V lookup: CDR1 SEHNR, CDR2 FQNEAQ (reference sequence). This CDR3 comprises 15 residues. Trimming cost V 1 base and J 2 bases, with 11 bases left between them. For the CDR3, the DNA is TGTGCCAGCAGCTTAGGGCAGGGCGGCAACTATGGCTACACCTTC. Protein: CASSLGQGGNYGYTF.

V usage is TRBV7-8 and J usage is TRBJ1-2; 7 positions match TRBD1. Germline CDR1 is SGHVS and CDR2 is FQNEAQ. Trimming at V came to 7 bases and at J to 3 bases, leaving 11 bases not matched to a gene. The CDR3 totals 15 residues. The CDR3 loop reads CASTPSRGRDYGYTF. In nucleotides, the CDR3 is TGTGCCAGCACCCCCTCGAGGGGGCGAGACTATGGCTACACCTTC.

This sequence joins TRBV5-1 and TRBJ2-1; possible D gene TRBD2, 6 bases. Germline V lookup: CDR1 SGHRS, CDR2 YFSETQ. This CDR3 is 14 amino acids long. V was trimmed by 3 bases and J by 7 bases, leaving 14 bases between them. DNA of the CDR3: TGCGCCAGCAGCTCCATCCGGGGGAGAAATGAGCAGTTCTTC. Residues: CASSSIRGRNEQFF.

This chain links TRBV6-6 with TRBJ1-1; 7 bases fit TRBD1. J was trimmed by 1 base and V by 7 bases; bases with no gene match: 6. The germline gives CDR1 MNHNY, CDR2 SVGAGI (reference sequence). The CDR3 totals 14 residues. The CDR3 nucleotides read TGTGCCAGCATCCAGGGGGGGAGGAACACTGAAGCTTTCTTT. Its translation is CASIQGGRNTEAFF.

This clone was seen once. The chain's CDR3 is CASSVSGADYGYTF. The CDR3 bases are TGTGCCAGCAGCGTCTCCGGGGCTGACTATGGCTACACCTTC. V is TRBV6-6 and J is TRBJ1-2; weak D call: TRBD1 (5 bases). The CDR3 has 14 amino acids. Trimming left V 6 bases short and J 3 bases short, with 14 bases between. Germline lookup yields CDR1 MNHNY and CDR2 SVGAGI (reference sequence).

The rearrangement links TRBV19 to TRBJ2-7, with TRBD2 matching 7 bases. Germline trimming cut 0 bases from V and 0 bases from J; bases unmatched to any gene: 8. Germline V lookup: CDR1 LNHDA, CDR2 SQIVND (reference sequence). The CDR3 extends over 17 amino acids. The CDR3 spells CASSIEPTSAVSYEQYF. CDR3 coding DNA: TGTGCCAGTAGTATAGAGCCTACTAGCGCCGTCTCCTACGAGCAGTACTTC.

This clone was seen only once. The chain employs TRBV29-1 and TRBJ1-2, with a possible D match to TRBD1 (5 bases). The CDR3 is 14 amino acids. V was cut by 1 base and J by 3 bases, with 12 bases left in between. Germline values: CDR1 SQVTM, CDR2 ANQGSEA. This CDR3 is CSVEARDEDYGYTF. The CDR3, as DNA: TGCAGCGTTGAAGCCAGGGACGAGGACTATGGCTACACCTTC.

This clone appeared once. The chain recombines TRBV9 with TRBJ1-6; 7 positions match TRBD1. The V gene's germline CDR1 is SGDLS and CDR2 YYNGEE. The trim removed 3 bases at V and 7 bases at J, leaving 7 bases unmatched. The CDR3 sequence is 15 residues long. DNA of the CDR3: TGTGCCAGCAGCGCCTCTCCGGGACAGAATTCACCCCTCCACTTT. Translating it yields CASSASPGQNSPLHF.